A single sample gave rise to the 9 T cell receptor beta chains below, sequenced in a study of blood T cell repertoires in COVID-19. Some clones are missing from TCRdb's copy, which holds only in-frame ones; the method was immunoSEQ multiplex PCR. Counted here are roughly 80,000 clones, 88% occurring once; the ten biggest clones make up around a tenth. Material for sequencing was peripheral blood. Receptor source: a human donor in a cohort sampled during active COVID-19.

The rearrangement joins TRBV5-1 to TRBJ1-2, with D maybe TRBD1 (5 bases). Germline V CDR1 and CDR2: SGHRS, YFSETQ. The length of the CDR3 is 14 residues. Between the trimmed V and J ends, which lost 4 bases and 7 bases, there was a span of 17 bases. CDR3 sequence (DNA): TGCGCCAGCAGCCCAGACCTTGGGGGGTTTGGCTACACCTTC. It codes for CASSPDLGGFGYTF.

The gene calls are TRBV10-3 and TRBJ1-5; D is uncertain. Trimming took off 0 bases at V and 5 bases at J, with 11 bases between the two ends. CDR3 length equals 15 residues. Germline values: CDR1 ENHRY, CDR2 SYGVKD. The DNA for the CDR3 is TGTGCCATCAGTGAGTCGAAGAGCCGGGATCAGCCCCAGCATTTT. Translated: CAISESKSRDQPQHF.

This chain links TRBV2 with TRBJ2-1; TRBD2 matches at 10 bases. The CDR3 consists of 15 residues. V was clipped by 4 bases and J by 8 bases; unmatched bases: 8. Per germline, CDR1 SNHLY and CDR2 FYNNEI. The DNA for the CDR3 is TGTGCCAGCAGTGTCTCGCCTAGCGGGAGCTATGAGCAGTTCTTC. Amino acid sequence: CASSVSPSGSYEQFF.

Here the CDR3 reads CASSPQRSNTEAFF. In DNA, the CDR3 is TGTGCCAGCAGCCCACAGCGGTCAAACACTGAAGCTTTCTTT. The chain links TRBV11-2 to TRBJ1-1; D gene unclear. CDR3 length equals 14 residues. Germline loops: CDR1 SGHAT, CDR2 FQNNGV. With 5 bases removed from V and 2 bases from J, the gap between germline ends came to 12 bases.

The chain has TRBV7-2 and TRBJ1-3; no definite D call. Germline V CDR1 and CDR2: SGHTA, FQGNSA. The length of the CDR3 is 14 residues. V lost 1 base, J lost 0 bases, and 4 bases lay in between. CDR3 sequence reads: CASSLERSGNTIYF. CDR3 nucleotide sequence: TGTGCCAGCAGCTTAGAGCGCTCTGGAAACACCATATATTTT.

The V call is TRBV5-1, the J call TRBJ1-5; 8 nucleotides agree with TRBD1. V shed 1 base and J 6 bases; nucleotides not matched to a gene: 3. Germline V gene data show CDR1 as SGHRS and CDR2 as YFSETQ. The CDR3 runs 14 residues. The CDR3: CASSLSGGLQPQHF. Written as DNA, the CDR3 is TGCGCCAGCAGCTTGTCAGGGGGCCTTCAGCCCCAGCATTTT.

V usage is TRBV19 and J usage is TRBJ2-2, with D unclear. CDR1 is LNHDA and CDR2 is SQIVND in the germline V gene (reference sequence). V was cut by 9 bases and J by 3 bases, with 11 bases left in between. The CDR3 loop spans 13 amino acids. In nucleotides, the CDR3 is TGTGCCAGCAAAAGACTCCACACCGGGGAGCTGTTTTTT. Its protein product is CASKRLHTGELFF.

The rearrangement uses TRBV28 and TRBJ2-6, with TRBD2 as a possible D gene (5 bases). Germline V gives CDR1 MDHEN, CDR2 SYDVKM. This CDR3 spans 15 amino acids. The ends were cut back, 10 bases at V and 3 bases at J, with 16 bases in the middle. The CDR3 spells CAIHDGVGGANVLTF. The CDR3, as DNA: TGTGCCATCCACGACGGGGTCGGTGGGGCCAACGTCCTGACTTTC.

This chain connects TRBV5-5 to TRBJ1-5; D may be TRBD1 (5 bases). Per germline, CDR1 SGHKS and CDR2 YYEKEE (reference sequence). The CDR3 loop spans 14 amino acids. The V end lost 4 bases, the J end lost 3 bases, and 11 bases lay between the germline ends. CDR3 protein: CASSLGLTNQPQHF. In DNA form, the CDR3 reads TGTGCCAGCAGCCTGGGACTGACCAATCAGCCCCAGCATTTT.